This T cell receptor (beta chain) was sequenced for a study of beta chain features in type 1 diabetes. Study results and limitations: More deletions and fewer insertions at VDJ junctions were seen in type 1 diabetes patients.

Sorted cells reached over 95% purity in every population. CDR3 size: 15 residues. The junction had 3 bases not matched to a gene; V was cut back by 2 bases and J by 3 bases. Germline CDR1 MNHEY, CDR2 SVGAGI. Comments on this clone: No antigen is known for it.

The whole isolated RNA underwent reverse transcription, so sequencing captured expressed TCRB transcripts. Sequenced naive, central memory and regulatory T cell samples produced an average of around 3.8 million reads. The data were produced by immunoSEQ multiplex PCR, yet TCRdb's version contains in-frame clones alone and is incomplete. The sample holds 200,000 to 250,000 clones, 13% to 15% seen once. V is TRBV6-5 and J is TRBJ2-1; 8 positions match TRBD2. The sample consisted of naive CD4+ T cells from blood. The sequence was obtained from a woman aged 40 to 49 in good health. CDR3 residues: CASSYRAGDYNEQFF. DNA for the CDR3: TGTGCCAGCAGTTACCGAGCGGGGGACTACAATGAGCAGTTCTTC.